Listed below are T cell receptor beta chains from one sample, sequenced in a study of blood T cell repertoires in COVID-19. Assay used: immunoSEQ multiplex PCR; TCRdb lists only in-frame clones, some missing. This sample yields roughly 70,000 clones, of which 78% are seen a single time; around 16% belongs to the top ten. The sample was peripheral blood. These receptors all come from a human donor in a cohort sampled during active COVID-19. CDR3s include the opening cysteine and the closing phenylalanine or tryptophan. Each record gives: D gene, J gene, clone size, V gene, CDR3 protein, CDR3 DNA. D genes are given only for firm matches. The size of a clone is reported for some rows only, either as once, few or many, or as a class for expanded clones.

d_gene: TRBD2
j_gene: TRBJ2-7
abundance: .
v_gene: TRBV5-4
CDR3aa: CASSLYSGGPYEQYF
CDR3nt: TGTGCCAGCAGCTTGTACTCGGGAGGGCCTTACGAGCAGTACTTC

d_gene: .
j_gene: TRBJ1-5
abundance: .
v_gene: TRBV19
CDR3aa: CASTAQLVDQPQHF
CDR3nt: TGTGCCAGTACCGCACAGTTGGTTGATCAGCCCCAGCATTTT

d_gene: .
j_gene: TRBJ1-4
abundance: .
v_gene: TRBV25-1
CDR3aa: CASSMGLPRDEKLFF
CDR3nt: TGTGCCAGCAGCATGGGACTTCCCCGAGATGAAAAACTGTTTTTT

d_gene: TRBD2
j_gene: TRBJ2-7
abundance: .
v_gene: TRBV3-1/TRBV3-2
CDR3aa: CASSPQRTSGTYEQYF
CDR3nt: TGTGCCAGCAGCCCACAGAGGACTAGCGGGACATACGAGCAGTACTTC

d_gene: .
j_gene: TRBJ2-7
abundance: .
v_gene: TRBV30
CDR3aa: CAWSVIGREQYF
CDR3nt: TGTGCCTGGAGTGTGATAGGGAGGGAGCAGTACTTC

d_gene: TRBD1
j_gene: TRBJ2-1
abundance: .
v_gene: TRBV29-1
CDR3aa: CSVPGQGANEQFF
CDR3nt: TGCAGCGTGCCGGGACAGGGGGCAAATGAGCAGTTCTTC

d_gene: TRBD2
j_gene: TRBJ2-1
abundance: .
v_gene: TRBV18
CDR3aa: CASSPTLAGGDNEQFF
CDR3nt: TGTGCCAGCTCACCAACACTAGCGGGCGGGGACAATGAGCAGTTCTTC

d_gene: TRBD2
j_gene: TRBJ2-1
abundance: .
v_gene: TRBV5-6
CDR3aa: CASSLVAGSYNEQFF
CDR3nt: TGTGCCAGCAGCTTGGTAGCGGGATCCTACAATGAGCAGTTCTTC

d_gene: .
j_gene: TRBJ2-3
abundance: many
v_gene: TRBV9
CDR3aa: CASSVLGGAPDTQYF
CDR3nt: TGTGCCAGCAGCGTACTCGGGGGAGCTCCAGATACGCAGTATTTT

d_gene: .
j_gene: TRBJ2-3
abundance: .
v_gene: TRBV15
CDR3aa: CATSRDYTDTQYF
CDR3nt: TGTGCCACCAGCAGAGACTACACAGATACGCAGTATTTT

d_gene: .
j_gene: TRBJ1-5
abundance: once
v_gene: TRBV4-1
CDR3aa: CASSQVGSLQPQHF
CDR3nt: TGCGCCAGCAGCCAAGTTGGCAGTCTTCAGCCCCAGCATTTT

d_gene: .
j_gene: TRBJ1-1
abundance: .
v_gene: TRBV5-1
CDR3aa: CASSLVGRGEAFF
CDR3nt: TGCGCCAGCAGCTTGGTGGGGCGGGGTGAAGCTTTCTTT

d_gene: .
j_gene: TRBJ2-1
abundance: .
v_gene: TRBV7-9
CDR3aa: CASSLGGGINEQFF
CDR3nt: TGTGCCAGCAGCTTAGGCGGCGGGATAAATGAGCAGTTCTTC

d_gene: TRBD2
j_gene: TRBJ2-5
abundance: .
v_gene: TRBV19
CDR3aa: CASSKGPSGRTSQETQYF
CDR3nt: TGTGCCAGTAGTAAGGGGCCTAGCGGGAGAACTTCCCAAGAGACCCAGTACTTC

d_gene: TRBD2
j_gene: TRBJ2-7
abundance: .
v_gene: TRBV6-5
CDR3aa: CASRTSGTNYEQYF
CDR3nt: TGTGCCAGCAGGACTAGCGGGACCAACTACGAGCAGTACTTC

d_gene: TRBD1
j_gene: TRBJ2-1
abundance: .
v_gene: TRBV7-2
CDR3aa: CASSLGQGGNEQFF
CDR3nt: TGTGCCAGCAGCCTTGGACAGGGTGGGAATGAGCAGTTCTTC

d_gene: TRBD1
j_gene: TRBJ1-2
abundance: .
v_gene: TRBV25-1
CDR3aa: CASSERGQFRHMHYGYTF
CDR3nt: TGTGCCAGCAGTGAGAGGGGACAGTTTCGCCACATGCATTATGGCTACACCTTC

d_gene: .
j_gene: TRBJ2-7
abundance: .
v_gene: TRBV6-5
CDR3aa: CASSYGFGETYEQYF
CDR3nt: TGTGCCAGCAGTTACGGGTTCGGGGAAACCTACGAGCAGTACTTC

d_gene: .
j_gene: TRBJ1-6
abundance: .
v_gene: TRBV12-3/TRBV12-4
CDR3aa: CASSPTGFSPLHF
CDR3nt: TGTGCCAGCAGTCCTACAGGGTTTTCACCCCTCCACTTT

d_gene: .
j_gene: TRBJ1-1
abundance: .
v_gene: TRBV19
CDR3aa: CASREQGSNTEAFF
CDR3nt: TGTGCCAGTAGGGAACAGGGATCGAACACTGAAGCTTTCTTT

d_gene: .
j_gene: TRBJ2-1
abundance: .
v_gene: TRBV21-1
CDR3aa: CASSNSGPTFYNEQFF
CDR3nt: TGTGCCAGCAGCAATTCAGGTCCGACCTTCTACAATGAGCAGTTCTTC

d_gene: .
j_gene: TRBJ2-5
abundance: .
v_gene: TRBV28
CDR3aa: CASSSGGQSETQYF
CDR3nt: TGTGCCAGCAGTTCAGGAGGTCAGTCAGAGACCCAGTACTTC

d_gene: .
j_gene: TRBJ1-5
abundance: .
v_gene: TRBV21-1
CDR3aa: CASSNGPEYQPQHF
CDR3nt: TGTGCCAGCAGCAATGGGCCAGAATATCAGCCCCAGCATTTT

d_gene: .
j_gene: TRBJ2-6
abundance: .
v_gene: TRBV9
CDR3aa: CASSVLGFGALGANVLTF
CDR3nt: TGTGCCAGCAGCGTATTGGGGTTTGGGGCCCTCGGGGCCAACGTCCTGACTTTC

d_gene: .
j_gene: TRBJ2-2
abundance: .
v_gene: TRBV7-9
CDR3aa: CASSLGLPNTGELFF
CDR3nt: TGTGCCAGCAGCTTAGGACTTCCGAACACCGGGGAGCTGTTTTTT

d_gene: TRBD2
j_gene: TRBJ2-7
abundance: few
v_gene: TRBV5-4
CDR3aa: CASSLSGAPNEQYF
CDR3nt: TGTGCCAGCAGCTTGAGCGGGGCCCCCAACGAGCAGTACTTC

d_gene: TRBD2
j_gene: TRBJ2-1
abundance: few
v_gene: TRBV7-8
CDR3aa: CASRPGTSGSIEQFF
CDR3nt: TGTGCCAGCAGGCCCGGGACTAGCGGGAGTATTGAGCAGTTCTTC

d_gene: .
j_gene: TRBJ1-3
abundance: .
v_gene: TRBV15
CDR3aa: CATSRDRVGGSGNTIYF
CDR3nt: TGTGCCACCAGCAGAGATAGGGTAGGGGGCTCTGGAAACACCATATATTTT

d_gene: .
j_gene: TRBJ2-7
abundance: .
v_gene: TRBV10-3
CDR3aa: CAISDRGYEQYF
CDR3nt: TGTGCCATCAGTGACAGGGGTTACGAGCAGTACTTC

d_gene: .
j_gene: TRBJ2-7
abundance: .
v_gene: TRBV2
CDR3aa: CASSEVGRGSSEQYF
CDR3nt: TGTGCCAGCAGTGAGGTCGGCAGGGGTTCGTCCGAGCAGTACTTC

d_gene: TRBD1
j_gene: TRBJ1-6
abundance: .
v_gene: TRBV10-3
CDR3aa: CAISTGTEGSPLHF
CDR3nt: TGTGCCATCAGTACCGGGACAGAGGGATCACCCCTCCACTTT

d_gene: TRBD1
j_gene: TRBJ2-5
abundance: .
v_gene: TRBV4-2
CDR3aa: CASSQVTGQGQETQYF
CDR3nt: TGTGCCAGCAGCCAAGTCACGGGACAGGGGCAAGAGACCCAGTACTTC

d_gene: .
j_gene: TRBJ2-5
abundance: once
v_gene: TRBV13
CDR3aa: CASSLQGGETQYF
CDR3nt: TGTGCCAGCAGCCTCCAGGGTGGGGAGACCCAGTACTTC

d_gene: TRBD1
j_gene: TRBJ1-2
abundance: .
v_gene: TRBV6-5
CDR3aa: CASIRDRGLDGYTF
CDR3nt: TGTGCCAGCATTAGGGACAGGGGGCTTGATGGCTACACCTTC

d_gene: TRBD2
j_gene: TRBJ2-1
abundance: medium-sized
v_gene: TRBV12-3/TRBV12-4
CDR3aa: CASSRLADNEQFF
CDR3nt: TGTGCCAGCAGCAGACTAGCGGACAATGAGCAGTTCTTC

d_gene: .
j_gene: TRBJ2-5
abundance: .
v_gene: TRBV12-5
CDR3aa: CASGPRVETQYF
CDR3nt: TGTGCTAGTGGTCCCCGGGTGGAGACCCAGTACTTC

d_gene: TRBD2
j_gene: TRBJ2-1
abundance: .
v_gene: TRBV18
CDR3aa: CASSPSGLGSNEQFF
CDR3nt: TGTGCCAGCTCACCTTCCGGACTAGGGAGCAATGAGCAGTTCTTC

d_gene: .
j_gene: TRBJ1-1
abundance: .
v_gene: TRBV19
CDR3aa: CASSISRTDNMNTEAFF
CDR3nt: TGTGCCAGTAGTATATCTCGGACAGATAATATGAACACTGAAGCTTTCTTT

d_gene: .
j_gene: TRBJ1-5
abundance: .
v_gene: TRBV6-5
CDR3aa: CASSYSYRDGQPQHF
CDR3nt: TGTGCCAGCAGTTACTCGTACAGGGACGGTCAGCCCCAGCATTTT

d_gene: TRBD1
j_gene: TRBJ2-7
abundance: .
v_gene: TRBV27
CDR3aa: CASSFWDRIYEQYF
CDR3nt: TGTGCCAGCAGTTTCTGGGACAGGATCTACGAGCAGTACTTC

d_gene: .
j_gene: TRBJ2-1
abundance: .
v_gene: TRBV5-1
CDR3aa: CASSLASAPSYNEQFF
CDR3nt: TGCGCCAGCAGCTTGGCTAGCGCACCCTCCTACAATGAGCAGTTCTTC

d_gene: TRBD2
j_gene: TRBJ2-2
abundance: .
v_gene: TRBV19
CDR3aa: CASSSRTLKGLAGEGGELFF
CDR3nt: TGTGCCAGTAGTAGCAGGACCCTTAAGGGACTAGCGGGAGAAGGCGGGGAGCTGTTTTTT

d_gene: .
j_gene: TRBJ1-2
abundance: .
v_gene: TRBV7-8
CDR3aa: CASSFDWQGGGYTF
CDR3nt: TGTGCCAGCAGCTTCGATTGGCAGGGCGGAGGCTACACCTTC

d_gene: TRBD2
j_gene: TRBJ2-7
abundance: .
v_gene: TRBV6-5
CDR3aa: CASSMTSPGYEQYF
CDR3nt: TGTGCCAGCAGCATGACTAGCCCTGGATACGAGCAGTACTTC

d_gene: TRBD1
j_gene: TRBJ1-2
abundance: few
v_gene: TRBV27
CDR3aa: CATQGAGDYGYTF
CDR3nt: TGTGCCACCCAGGGGGCGGGGGACTATGGCTACACCTTC

d_gene: .
j_gene: TRBJ1-5
abundance: .
v_gene: TRBV5-1
CDR3aa: CASSPEGNQPQHF
CDR3nt: TGCGCCAGCAGCCCGGAGGGCAATCAGCCCCAGCATTTT

d_gene: .
j_gene: TRBJ1-1
abundance: .
v_gene: TRBV10-1
CDR3aa: CASSERRMNTEAFF
CDR3nt: TGCGCCAGCAGTGAACGCAGAATGAACACTGAAGCTTTCTTT

d_gene: TRBD2
j_gene: TRBJ2-2
abundance: .
v_gene: TRBV11-3
CDR3aa: CASSGYLAGEAGELFF
CDR3nt: TGTGCCAGCAGCGGGTATTTAGCGGGAGAGGCCGGGGAGCTGTTTTTT

d_gene: TRBD2
j_gene: TRBJ2-5
abundance: .
v_gene: TRBV27
CDR3aa: CASSLRPSGRGETQYF
CDR3nt: TGTGCCAGCAGTTTAAGGCCTAGCGGGAGGGGGGAGACCCAGTACTTC

d_gene: TRBD1
j_gene: TRBJ2-6
abundance: .
v_gene: TRBV27
CDR3aa: CASSLSRQGASGANVLTF
CDR3nt: TGTGCCAGCAGTTTATCCCGACAGGGGGCGTCTGGGGCCAACGTCCTGACTTTC

d_gene: .
j_gene: TRBJ2-3
abundance: .
v_gene: TRBV9
CDR3aa: CASSVGGSTDTQYF
CDR3nt: TGTGCCAGCAGCGTCGGCGGGAGCACAGATACGCAGTATTTT

d_gene: TRBD2
j_gene: TRBJ2-7
abundance: .
v_gene: TRBV20-1
CDR3aa: CSASGLAGSYEQYF
CDR3nt: TGCAGTGCTAGTGGCCTAGCGGGTTCCTACGAGCAGTACTTC

d_gene: .
j_gene: TRBJ1-5
abundance: once
v_gene: TRBV6-2/TRBV6-3
CDR3aa: CASSYTNQPQHF
CDR3nt: TGTGCCAGCAGTTACACTAATCAGCCCCAGCATTTT

d_gene: .
j_gene: TRBJ2-4
abundance: .
v_gene: TRBV21-1
CDR3aa: CASSKATQGAAKNIQYF
CDR3nt: TGTGCCAGCAGCAAAGCGACCCAGGGGGCAGCCAAAAACATTCAGTACTTC

d_gene: TRBD1
j_gene: TRBJ2-7
abundance: once
v_gene: TRBV30
CDR3aa: CAWSPWTGGAPWEQYF
CDR3nt: TGTGCCTGGAGTCCATGGACAGGGGGCGCCCCGTGGGAGCAGTACTTC

d_gene: TRBD1
j_gene: TRBJ1-2
abundance: few
v_gene: TRBV2
CDR3aa: CASRDYRTGRLGYTF
CDR3nt: TGTGCCAGCAGAGACTACCGGACAGGGCGGTTAGGCTACACCTTC

d_gene: .
j_gene: TRBJ1-2
abundance: .
v_gene: TRBV30
CDR3aa: CAWGVGERFYGYTF
CDR3nt: TGTGCCTGGGGGGTGGGAGAGCGCTTCTATGGCTACACCTTC

d_gene: .
j_gene: TRBJ2-7
abundance: .
v_gene: TRBV5-1
CDR3aa: CASSLWGTTYEQYF
CDR3nt: TGCGCCAGCAGCTTGTGGGGCACGACCTACGAGCAGTACTTC

d_gene: TRBD1
j_gene: TRBJ1-5
abundance: .
v_gene: TRBV19
CDR3aa: CASTWTGNQPQHF
CDR3nt: TGTGCCAGTACATGGACAGGGAATCAGCCCCAGCATTTT

d_gene: .
j_gene: TRBJ2-1
abundance: .
v_gene: TRBV4-3
CDR3aa: CASSQGVAGSYNEQFF
CDR3nt: TGCGCCAGCAGCCAAGGTGTGGCGGGCTCCTACAATGAGCAGTTCTTC